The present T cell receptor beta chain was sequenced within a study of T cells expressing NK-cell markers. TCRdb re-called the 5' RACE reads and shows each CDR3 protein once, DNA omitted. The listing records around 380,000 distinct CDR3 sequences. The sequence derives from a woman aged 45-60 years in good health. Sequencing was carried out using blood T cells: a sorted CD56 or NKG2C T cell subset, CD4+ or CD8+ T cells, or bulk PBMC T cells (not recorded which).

CDR3 residues: CSAREPPWNSPLHF. This chain joins TRBV20-1 and TRBJ1-6; the D gene TCRdb calls, TRBD1, cannot be checked with no DNA. This CDR3 is built from 14 residues. Germline V gene sequence: CDR1 DFQATT, CDR2 SNEGSKA (reference sequence).